Detailed here is one T cell receptor beta chain. The sample belongs to a study of T cell responses to AZD1222 COVID-19 vaccine. Trimming removed 4 bases at V and 0 bases at J, with 7 bases between. The CDR3 sequence is 14 residues long. Per the germline V gene, CDR1 is SNHLY and CDR2 is FYNNEI. Using immunoSEQ multiplex PCR, the repertoire was profiled, and TCRdb retains in-frame clones only, with some absent. The sample carries 110,000 to 150,000 clones, about 94% recorded once. Here the sequenced sample was peripheral blood, taken on day 0 of AZD1222 vaccination. This TCR derives from an adult in good health. The V and J genes are TRBV2 and TRBJ1-3; no definite D call. Here the CDR3 DNA reads TGTGCCAGCAGTGTAGGGTCCTCTGGAAACACCATATATTTT. Its translation is CASSVGSSGNTIYF.